Listed here are 23 T cell receptor beta chains from one sample, sequenced in a study of OX40 agonist ivuxolimab in advanced cancers. The repertoire was sequenced with immunoSEQ multiplex PCR; TCRdb's copy has only in-frame clones and lacks some. Here the sample spans about 76,000 clones, roughly 90% being singletons. This specimen consisted of CD4+ or CD8+ T cells sorted from blood, obtained in a trial of the OX40 agonist ivuxolimab. The receptors stem from an adult with an advanced solid tumor such as melanoma, head and neck, liver or kidney cancer.

This clone was picked up a small number of times. The genes are TRBV9 and TRBJ2-5, with D perhaps TRBD2 (6 bases). This CDR3 contains 15 residues. Germline V lookup: CDR1 SGDLS, CDR2 YYNGEE. Between the trimmed V and J ends, which lost 2 bases and 2 bases, there was a span of 13 bases. The CDR3 reads CASSVPRGGQETQYF. CDR3 coding DNA: TGTGCCAGCAGCGTCCCCCGAGGAGGGCAAGAGACCCAGTACTTC. Filled out from reference TRBV9 and TRBJ2-5, the complete variable domain reads DSGVTQTPKHLITATGQRVTLRCSPRSGDLSVYWYQQSLDQGLQFLIQYYNGEERAKGNILERFSAQQFPDLHSELNLSSLELGDSALYFCASSVPRGGQETQYFGPGTRLLVL.

This CDR3 is CASSTVRVLYNEQFF. The CDR3 DNA is TGTGCCAGCAGTACCGTCAGGGTACTATACAATGAGCAGTTCTTC. This chain connects TRBV5-5 to TRBJ2-1; TRBD1 is a possible D gene (5 bases). This CDR3 has 15 residues. Germline V gene sequence: CDR1 SGHKS, CDR2 YYEKEE (reference sequence). V was cut by 5 bases and J by 4 bases, with 16 bases left in between.

This clone is a singleton in its sample. The genes are TRBV7-9 and TRBJ1-1; 10 bases agree with TRBD1. J lost 4 bases, V lost 2 bases, and 7 bases had no gene match. CDR3 length equals 16 residues. The germline V gene has CDR1 SEHNR and CDR2 FQNEAQ (reference sequence). The CDR3 reads CASSLPDRDRGTEAFF. In DNA, the CDR3 is TGTGCCAGCAGCTTACCGGACCGGGACAGGGGCACTGAAGCTTTCTTT. The whole variable domain, remainder taken from reference TRBV7-9 and TRBJ1-1, is DTGVSQNPRHKITKRGQNVTFRCDPISEHNRLYWYRQTLGQGPEFLTYFQNEAQLEKSRLLSDRFSAERPKGSFSTLEIQRTEQGDSAMYLCASSLPDRDRGTEAFFGQGTRLTVV.

This chain uses TRBV7-9 with TRBJ2-3; TRBD1 or TRBD2 may be the D gene (5 bases each). CDR1 is SEHNR and CDR2 is FQNEAQ in the germline V gene (reference sequence). This CDR3 spans 15 amino acids. V was cut by 2 bases and J by 1 base, with 10 bases left in between. The CDR3 region has the DNA TGTGCCAGCAGCTTAACGGGACCCCGCACAGATACGCAGTATTTT. Residues: CASSLTGPRTDTQYF.

There are a few counts of this clone. This chain joins TRBV10-3 and TRBJ2-7, with 7 positions matching TRBD2. Germline V gives CDR1 ENHRY, CDR2 SYGVKD. This CDR3 comprises 15 residues. V dropped 2 bases and J dropped 1; count of bases not matched to a gene: 5. The CDR3 DNA follows: TGTGCCATCAGTGAGAGTTGGGGGGGGTCCTACGAGCAGTACTTC. It translates to CAISESWGGSYEQYF.

The rearrangement uses TRBV5-4 and TRBJ2-5; 14 bases map to TRBD2. This CDR3 spans 16 amino acids. CDR1 is SGHNT and CDR2 is YYREEE in the germline V gene (reference sequence). The V segment lost 4 bases and the J segment 2 bases; nucleotides outside the gene matches: 4. The CDR3: CASSMGLAGAQETQYF. The CDR3 bases are TGTGCCAGCAGCATGGGACTAGCGGGAGCACAAGAGACCCAGTACTTC.

The CDR3 DNA reads TGTGCCAGCAGCCGCAGGGTTTTCACCGGGGAGCTGTTTTTT. It yields the protein CASSRRVFTGELFF. The chain couples TRBV5-6 to TRBJ2-2; TRBD1 is a possible D gene (5 bases). The CDR3 runs 14 residues. Trimming shortened V by 4 bases and J by 4 bases, and 11 bases separated the two germline ends. Germline V lookup: CDR1 SGHDT, CDR2 YYEEEE. Filled out from reference TRBV5-6 and TRBJ2-2, the complete variable domain reads DAGVTQSPTHLIKTRGQQVTLRCSPKSGHDTVSWYQQALGQGPQFIFQYYEEEERQRGNFPDRFSGHQFPNYSSELNVNALLLGDSALYLCASSRRVFTGELFFGEGSRLTVL.

V is TRBV25-1 and J is TRBJ2-7, with 7 bases aligning to TRBD1. With V trimmed by 5 bases and J by 7 bases, 5 bases remained unmatched. The CDR3 runs 12 residues. Per germline, CDR1 MGHDK and CDR2 SYGVNS. The CDR3 spells CASSRTGAEQYF. The CDR3, as DNA: TGTGCCAGCAGTCGCACAGGGGCGGAGCAGTACTTC.

The V and J genes are TRBV7-9 and TRBJ2-7; 8 bases are a match to TRBD2. The CDR3 runs to 16 residues. Per germline, CDR1 SEHNR and CDR2 FQNEAQ (reference sequence). Germline trimming cut 0 bases from V and 4 bases from J; bases unmatched to any gene: 8. The CDR3 spells CASSLAGAGDNYEQYF. For the CDR3, the DNA is TGTGCCAGCAGCTTAGCAGGAGCGGGAGACAATTACGAGCAGTACTTC.

The CDR3 bases are TGTGCCAGCAGCTTGTCCGGACTAGCCATATCCTACGAGCAGTACTTC. It yields the protein CASSLSGLAISYEQYF. This sequence joins TRBV5-8 and TRBJ2-7; TRBD2 matches at 8 bases. V lost 1 base and J lost 1; bases outside the gene matches: 7. The V gene's germline CDR1 is SGHTS and CDR2 YDEGEE. CDR3 length equals 16 residues.

The rearrangement uses TRBV2 and TRBJ1-1, with D perhaps TRBD1 (5 bases). Germline V gives CDR1 SNHLY, CDR2 FYNNEI. The CDR3 totals 16 residues. V was pared by 2 bases and J by 0 bases, with 13 bases between. The DNA of the CDR3 is TGTGCCAGCAGTGAAATCCGCAGGGTTTTGAACACTGAAGCTTTCTTT. Its protein is CASSEIRRVLNTEAFF.

This chain joins TRBV5-1 and TRBJ2-3; 7 bases are a match to TRBD2. In germline, CDR1 is SGHRS, CDR2 YFSETQ. This CDR3 is built from 13 residues. V was clipped by 4 bases and J by 4 bases; unmatched bases: 3. The CDR3 bases are TGCGCCAGCAGCACTAGCGTGTCAGATACGCAGTATTTT. The encoded protein is CASSTSVSDTQYF. The whole variable domain, remainder taken from reference TRBV5-1 and TRBJ2-3, is KAGVTQTPRYLIKTRGQQVTLSCSPISGHRSVSWYQQTPGQGLQFLFEYFSETQRNKGNFPGRFSGRQFSNSRSEMNVSTLELGDSALYLCASSTSVSDTQYFGPGTRLTVL.

The chain combines TRBV5-1 with TRBJ2-5; D may be TRBD2 (6 bases). This CDR3 is built from 15 residues. Trimming left V 0 bases short and J 5 bases short, with 14 bases between. The V gene's germline CDR1 is SGHRS and CDR2 YFSETQ. DNA of the CDR3: TGCGCCAGCAGCTTGGCCGGATCGGCGGGGGAGACCCAGTACTTC. This codes for CASSLAGSAGETQYF.

This chain uses TRBV4-1 with TRBJ1-3; 10 bases are shared with TRBD1. The CDR3 length is 13 residues. V dropped 10 bases and J dropped 6; count of bases not matched to a gene: 6. Germline V gives CDR1 MGHRA, CDR2 YSYEKL. For the CDR3, the DNA is TGCGCCACCTGGGGACAGGGGACAAACACCATATATTTT. Its translation: CATWGQGTNTIYF.

The V gene is TRBV7-6, the J gene TRBJ2-1; tentative D call: TRBD2 (6 bases). CDR1 SGHVS and CDR2 FNYEAQ come from the germline V gene. The CDR3 is 17 residues long. V gave up 5 bases and J gave up 6 bases, with 23 bases separating them. Written as DNA, the CDR3 is TGTGCCAGCAGCCAACCTGGGTCGGGAGCGAGGGGCAATGAGCAGTTCTTC. Encoded protein: CASSQPGSGARGNEQFF. Together with reference TRBV7-6 and TRBJ2-1, the CDR3 gives the full variable domain: GAGVSQSPRYKVTKRGQDVALRCDPISGHVSLYWYRQALGQGPEFLTYFNYEAQQDKSGLPNDRFSAERPEGSISTLTIQRTEQRDSAMYRCASSQPGSGARGNEQFFGPGTRLTVL.

As DNA, the CDR3 is TGTGCCAGCAGCTTGGGTACGGGGGCGACTAATGAAAAACTGTTTTTT. Amino acids: CASSLGTGATNEKLFF. This chain links TRBV5-6 with TRBJ1-4, with D perhaps TRBD1 (6 bases). Germline V gene lookup returns CDR1 SGHDT and CDR2 YYEEEE. The ends were cut back, 0 bases at V and 2 bases at J, with 11 bases in the middle. This CDR3 contains 16 residues.

The CDR3, as DNA: TGTGCCAGTAGTAGGGGAGTTGACAGGGGGAACACTGAAGCTTTCTTT. It encodes CASSRGVDRGNTEAFF. The chain employs TRBV19 and TRBJ1-1; 8 bases align to TRBD1. CDR1 is LNHDA and CDR2 is SQIVND in the germline V gene (reference sequence). The CDR3 has 16 residues. The ends lost 4 bases at V and 1 base at J; junction bases unmatched: 8.

The chain carries TRBV5-6 and TRBJ2-3; no reliable D call. The CDR3 has 14 amino acids. Germline assignment: CDR1 SGHDT and CDR2 YYEEEE. Deletions cut 0 bases from V and 4 bases from J, with 9 bases between. The CDR3 here is CASSLGGWADTQYF. DNA for the CDR3: TGTGCCAGCAGCTTGGGGGGATGGGCAGATACGCAGTATTTT.

This chain uses TRBV28 with TRBJ1-5; a weak D match, TRBD1 (6 bases). The CDR3 contains 14 residues. Germline V gene data show CDR1 as MDHEN and CDR2 as SYDVKM. Trimming cost V 3 bases and J 6 bases, with 12 bases left between them. DNA for the CDR3: TGTGCCAGCAGTTTGACTACAGGGTTTCAGCCCCAGCATTTT. Protein product: CASSLTTGFQPQHF.

The J gene is TRBJ2-7, the V gene TRBV10-1; 9 bases fit TRBD1. This CDR3 contains 13 residues. The trim removed 6 bases at V and 2 bases at J, leaving 2 bases unmatched. Per germline, CDR1 WNHNN and CDR2 SYGVQD (reference sequence). CDR3 DNA sequence: TGCGCCAGCAGGACAGGGGGACCCTACGAGCAGTACTTC. Amino acids: CASRTGGPYEQYF.

The chain uses TRBV11-3 and TRBJ2-2; no clear D gene. The CDR3 covers 12 residues. Germline V lookup: CDR1 SGHNT, CDR2 YENEEA. Deletions cut 5 bases from V and 6 bases from J, with 7 bases between. CDR3 amino acids: CASSRASGELFF. DNA of the CDR3: TGTGCCAGCAGCCGGGCATCCGGGGAGCTGTTTTTT.

The chain has TRBV6-1 and TRBJ2-3, with 7 bases that match TRBD2. The CDR3 extends over 15 amino acids. Unmatched junction bases numbered 7, after V lost 1 base and J lost 6 bases. Germline lookup yields CDR1 MNHNS and CDR2 SASEGT. CDR3 in amino acids: CASSEGGRARDTQYF. The CDR3 DNA reads TGTGCCAGCAGTGAAGGAGGGAGGGCCAGGGATACGCAGTATTTT.

The chain combines TRBV21-1 with TRBJ2-1; the D call of TRBD2 is as the table states it, not checked on the DNA. TRBV21-1 is annotated as a pseudogene. This CDR3 spans 15 amino acids. CDR3 loop: CASSEPSGSYNEQFF. The DNA for the CDR3 is TGTGCCAGCAGCGAGCCTAGCGGCTCCTACAATGAGCAGTTCTTC.